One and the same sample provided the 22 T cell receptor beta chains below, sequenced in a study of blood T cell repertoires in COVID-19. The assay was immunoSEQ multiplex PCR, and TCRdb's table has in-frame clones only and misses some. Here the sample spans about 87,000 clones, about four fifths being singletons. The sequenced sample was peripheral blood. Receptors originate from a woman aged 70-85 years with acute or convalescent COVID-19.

The DNA of the CDR3 is TGTGCCATCAGTGCTAGCGGGGGGGACTACAATGAGCAGTTCTTC. Translation: CAISASGGDYNEQFF. V and J are TRBV10-3 and TRBJ2-1, with 12 bases identical to TRBD2. This CDR3 has 15 amino acids. J was trimmed by 3 bases and V by 4 bases; bases with no gene match: 1. The germline V gene encodes CDR1 ENHRY and CDR2 SYGVKD.

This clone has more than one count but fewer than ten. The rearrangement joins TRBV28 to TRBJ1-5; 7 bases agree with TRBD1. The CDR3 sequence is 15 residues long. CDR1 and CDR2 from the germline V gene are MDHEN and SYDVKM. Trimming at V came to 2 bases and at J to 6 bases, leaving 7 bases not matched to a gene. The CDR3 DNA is TGTGCCAGCAGTTTACCGTTAGGGGGCTCTCAGCCCCAGCATTTT. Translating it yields CASSLPLGGSQPQHF.

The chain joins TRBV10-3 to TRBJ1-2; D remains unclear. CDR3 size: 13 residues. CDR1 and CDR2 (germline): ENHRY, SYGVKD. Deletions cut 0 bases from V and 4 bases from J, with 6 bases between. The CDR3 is CAISESRGYGYTF. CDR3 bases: TGTGCCATCAGTGAGTCTCGGGGCTATGGCTACACCTTC.

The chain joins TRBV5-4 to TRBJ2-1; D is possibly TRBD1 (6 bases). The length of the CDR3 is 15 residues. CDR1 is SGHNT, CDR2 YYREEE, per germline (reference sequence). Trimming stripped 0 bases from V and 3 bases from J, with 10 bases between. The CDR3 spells CASSLVGGVYNEQFF. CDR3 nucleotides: TGTGCCAGCAGCTTGGTTGGGGGCGTCTACAATGAGCAGTTCTTC. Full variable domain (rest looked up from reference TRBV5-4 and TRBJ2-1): ETGVTQSPTHLIKTRGQQVTLRCSSQSGHNTVSWYQQALGQGPQFIFQYYREEENGRGNFPPRFSGLQFPNYSSELNVNALELDDSALYLCASSLVGGVYNEQFFGPGTRLTVL.

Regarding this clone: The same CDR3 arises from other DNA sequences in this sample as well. CDR3 region: CASSDRAGNTIYF. The CDR3 region has the DNA TGCGCCAGCAGCGACAGAGCTGGAAACACCATATATTTT. This chain uses TRBV10-2 with TRBJ1-3, with TRBD1 as a possible D gene (5 bases). Germline V gene sequence: CDR1 WSHSY, CDR2 SAAADI. The ends were cut back, 6 bases at V and 2 bases at J, with 8 bases in the middle. CDR3 size: 13 residues.

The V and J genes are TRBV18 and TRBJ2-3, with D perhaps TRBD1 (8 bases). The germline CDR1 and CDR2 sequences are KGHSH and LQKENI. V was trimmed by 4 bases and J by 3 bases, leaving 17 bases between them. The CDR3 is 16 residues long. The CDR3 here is CASSLSTGEGTDTQYF. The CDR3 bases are TGTGCCAGCTCACTATCGACAGGGGAGGGGACAGATACGCAGTATTTT.

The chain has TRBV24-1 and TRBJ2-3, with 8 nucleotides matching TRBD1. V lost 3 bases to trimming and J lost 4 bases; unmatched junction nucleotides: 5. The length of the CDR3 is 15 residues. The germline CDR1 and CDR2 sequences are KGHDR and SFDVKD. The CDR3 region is CATSDRQGLPDTQYF. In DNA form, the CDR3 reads TGTGCCACCAGTGATAGACAGGGGTTGCCAGATACGCAGTATTTT.

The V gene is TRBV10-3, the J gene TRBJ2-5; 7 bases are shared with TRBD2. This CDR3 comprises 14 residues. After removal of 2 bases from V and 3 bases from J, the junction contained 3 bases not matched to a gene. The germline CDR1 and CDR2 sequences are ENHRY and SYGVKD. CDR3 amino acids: CAISEGGGEETQYF. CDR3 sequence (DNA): TGTGCCATCAGTGAGGGGGGAGGGGAAGAGACCCAGTACTTC.

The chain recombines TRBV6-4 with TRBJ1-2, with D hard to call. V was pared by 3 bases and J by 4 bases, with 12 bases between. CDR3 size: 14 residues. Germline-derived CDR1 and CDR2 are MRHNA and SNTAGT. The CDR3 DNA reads TGTGCCAGCAGTGATACGGGGAGATCCTATGGCTACACCTTC. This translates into CASSDTGRSYGYTF.

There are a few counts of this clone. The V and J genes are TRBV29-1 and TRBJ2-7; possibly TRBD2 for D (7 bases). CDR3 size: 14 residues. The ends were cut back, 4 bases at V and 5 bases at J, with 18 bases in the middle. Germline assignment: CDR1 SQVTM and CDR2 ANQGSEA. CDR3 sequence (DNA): TGCAGCGTTGTTCACTTAGGGGGGGCCAACGAGCAGTACTTC. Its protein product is CSVVHLGGANEQYF.

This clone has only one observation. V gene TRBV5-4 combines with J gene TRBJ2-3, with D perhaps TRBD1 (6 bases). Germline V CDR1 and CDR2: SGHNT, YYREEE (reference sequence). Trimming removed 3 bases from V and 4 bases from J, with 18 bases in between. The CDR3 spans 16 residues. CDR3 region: CASSSDSRGGADTQYF. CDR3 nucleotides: TGTGCCAGCAGCTCGGACAGCCGTGGTGGGGCAGATACGCAGTATTTT.

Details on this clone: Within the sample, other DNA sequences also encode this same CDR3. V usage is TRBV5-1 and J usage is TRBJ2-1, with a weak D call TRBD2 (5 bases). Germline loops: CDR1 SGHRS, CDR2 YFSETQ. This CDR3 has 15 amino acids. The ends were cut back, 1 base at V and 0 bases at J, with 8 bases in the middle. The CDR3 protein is CASSLTGSSYNEQFF. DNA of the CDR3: TGCGCCAGCAGCTTGACGGGGTCCTCCTACAATGAGCAGTTCTTC.

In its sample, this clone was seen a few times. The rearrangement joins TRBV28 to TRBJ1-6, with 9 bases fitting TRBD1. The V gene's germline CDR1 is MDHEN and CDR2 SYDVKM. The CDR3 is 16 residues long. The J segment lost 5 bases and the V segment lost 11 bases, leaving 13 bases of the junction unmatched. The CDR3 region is CAGRARGQGNNSPLHF. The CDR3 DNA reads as TGTGCCGGGCGCGCAAGGGGACAGGGAAATAATTCACCCCTCCACTTT.

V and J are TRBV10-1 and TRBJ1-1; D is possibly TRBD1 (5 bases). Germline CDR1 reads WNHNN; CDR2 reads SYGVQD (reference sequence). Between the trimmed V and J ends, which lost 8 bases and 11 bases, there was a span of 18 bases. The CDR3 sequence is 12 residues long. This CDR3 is CASDSQPEGAFF. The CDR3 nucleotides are TGCGCCAGCGACAGTCAGCCCGAAGGCGCTTTCTTT.

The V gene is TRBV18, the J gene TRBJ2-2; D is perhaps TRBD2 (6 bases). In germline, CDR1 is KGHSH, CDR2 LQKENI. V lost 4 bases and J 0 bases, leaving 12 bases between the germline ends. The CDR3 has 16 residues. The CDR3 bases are TGTGCCAGCTCACAATCGGGACTTTCGAACACCGGGGAGCTGTTTTTT. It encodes CASSQSGLSNTGELFF. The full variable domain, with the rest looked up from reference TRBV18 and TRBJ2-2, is NAGVMQNPRHLVRRRGQEARLRCSPMKGHSHVYWYRQLPEEGLKFMVYLQKENIIDESGMPKERFSAEFPKEGPSILRIQQVVRGDSAAYFCASSQSGLSNTGELFFGEGSRLTVL.

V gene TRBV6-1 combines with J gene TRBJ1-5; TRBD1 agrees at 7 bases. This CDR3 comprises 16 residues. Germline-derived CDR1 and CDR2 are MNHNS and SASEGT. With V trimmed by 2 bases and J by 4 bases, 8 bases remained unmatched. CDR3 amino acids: CASSELQGTANQPQHF. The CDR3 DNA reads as TGTGCCAGCAGTGAATTGCAGGGGACAGCAAATCAGCCCCAGCATTTT.

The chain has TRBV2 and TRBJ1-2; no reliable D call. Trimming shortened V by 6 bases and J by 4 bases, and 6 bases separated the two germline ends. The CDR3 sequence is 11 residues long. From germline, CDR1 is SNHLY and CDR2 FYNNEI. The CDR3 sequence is CASRQIYGYTF. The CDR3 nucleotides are TGTGCCAGCAGACAGATCTATGGCTACACCTTC.

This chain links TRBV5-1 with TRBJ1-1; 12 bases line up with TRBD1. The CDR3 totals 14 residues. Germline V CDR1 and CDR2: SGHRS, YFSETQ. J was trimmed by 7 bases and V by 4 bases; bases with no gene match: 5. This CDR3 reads CASSAGQGAVEAFF. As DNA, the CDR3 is TGCGCCAGCAGCGCGGGACAGGGGGCAGTTGAAGCTTTCTTT.

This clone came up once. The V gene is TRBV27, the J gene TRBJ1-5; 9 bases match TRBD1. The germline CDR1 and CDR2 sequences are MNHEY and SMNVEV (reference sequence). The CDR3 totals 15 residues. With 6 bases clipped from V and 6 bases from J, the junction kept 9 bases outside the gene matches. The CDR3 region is CASRKSDRGIQPQHF. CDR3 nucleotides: TGTGCCAGCAGAAAATCGGACAGGGGAATTCAGCCCCAGCATTTT.

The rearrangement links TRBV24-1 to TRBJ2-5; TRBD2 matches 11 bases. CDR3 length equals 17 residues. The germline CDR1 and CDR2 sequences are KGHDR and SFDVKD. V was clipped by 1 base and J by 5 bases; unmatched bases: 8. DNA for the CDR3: TGTGCCACCAGTGATTTCGGGGTAGCGGGGGGGCCGGAGACCCAGTACTTC. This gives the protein CATSDFGVAGGPETQYF.

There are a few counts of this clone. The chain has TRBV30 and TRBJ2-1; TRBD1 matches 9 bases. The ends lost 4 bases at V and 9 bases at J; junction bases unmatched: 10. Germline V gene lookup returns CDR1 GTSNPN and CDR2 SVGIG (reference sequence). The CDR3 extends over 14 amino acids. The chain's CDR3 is CAWNRDRVVVEQFF. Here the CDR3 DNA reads TGTGCCTGGAACCGGGACAGGGTGGTTGTTGAGCAGTTCTTC.

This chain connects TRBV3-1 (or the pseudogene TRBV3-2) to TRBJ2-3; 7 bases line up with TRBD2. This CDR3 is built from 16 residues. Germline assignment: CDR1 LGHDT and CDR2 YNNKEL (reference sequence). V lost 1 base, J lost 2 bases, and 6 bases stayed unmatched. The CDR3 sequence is CASSQASGMHTDTQYF. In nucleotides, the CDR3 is TGTGCCAGCAGCCAAGCTAGCGGCATGCACACAGATACGCAGTATTTT.